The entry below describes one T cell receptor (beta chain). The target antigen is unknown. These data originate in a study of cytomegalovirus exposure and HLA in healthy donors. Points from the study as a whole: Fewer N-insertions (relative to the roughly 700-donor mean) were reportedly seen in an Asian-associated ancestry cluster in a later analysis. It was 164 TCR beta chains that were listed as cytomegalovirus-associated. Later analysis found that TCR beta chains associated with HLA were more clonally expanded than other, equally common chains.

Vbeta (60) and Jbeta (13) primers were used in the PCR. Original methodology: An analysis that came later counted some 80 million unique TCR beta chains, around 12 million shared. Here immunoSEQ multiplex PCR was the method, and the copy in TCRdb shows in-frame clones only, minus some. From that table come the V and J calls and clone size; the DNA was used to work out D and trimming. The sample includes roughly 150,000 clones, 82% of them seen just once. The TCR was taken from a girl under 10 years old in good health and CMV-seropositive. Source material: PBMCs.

CDR3 sequence: CASSEEGDSYEKLFF. The CDR3 DNA follows: TGTGCCAGCAGTGAAGAAGGGGACAGCTATGAAAAACTGTTTTTT. This sequence joins TRBV6-1 and TRBJ1-4, with 7 bases fitting TRBD1. V shed 1 base, J shed 6 bases, and the junction held 5 bases outside the gene matches. Germline V CDR1 and CDR2: MNHNS, SASEGT. The CDR3 length is 15 residues.